This is a list of T cell receptor beta chains from one sample in a study of T cell repertoires in cytomegalovirus infection. These TCRs are of unknown antigen specificity. One entry per CDR3 protein results from TCRdb running MiXCR on the reads. This sample carries 55,000 to 70,000 distinct CDR3 sequences, 20% to 25% of them seen once, and the ten largest clones take 60% to 85%. Specimen: PBMCs, sequenced either directly or after in vitro stimulation (not recorded which). These receptors all come from a human donor in good health (CMV status not recorded). Some clones in this sample may be carry-over from other donors' samples. Both conserved end residues are part of each CDR3. The order of the fields is clone size, V gene, J gene, D gene, CDR3 protein, CDR3 DNA. A D gene is named only where the DNA matches it firmly. The size entry is marked missing in some rows and otherwise reads once, few, many or a size class.

>few|TRBV29-1|TRBJ2-1|-
CSVSRDKYNEQFF
TGCAGCGTTAGCCGGGACAAGTACAATGAGCAGTTCTTC
>-|TRBV7-8|TRBJ1-4|-
CASSLTTSLRSEKLFF
TGTGCCAGCAGCTTAACGACGTCCCTAAGGAGTGAAAAACTGTTTTTT
>-|TRBV18|TRBJ2-5|-
CASSPPVRLERETQYF
TGTGCCAGCTCACCACCCGTTCGACTAGAACGCGAGACCCAGTACTTC
>-|TRBV6-1|TRBJ2-7|TRBD1
CASSEEGGDRGYEQYF
TGTGCCAGCAGTGAAGAGGGTGGAGACAGGGGCTACGAGCAGTACTTC
>-|TRBV7-2|TRBJ2-2|-
CASSFLGGWDTGELFF
TGTGCCAGCAGCTTTCTCGGGGGATGGGACACCGGGGAGCTGTTTTTT
>few|TRBV28|TRBJ1-5|-
CASSLGSDPPQHF
TGTGCCAGCAGTTTAGGTTCCGACCCTCCCCAGCATTTT
>few|TRBV24-1|TRBJ2-3|-
CATSGLGTPTDTQYF
TGTGCCACCAGTGGTTTGGGGACACCGACAGATACGCAGTATTTT
>few|TRBV2|TRBJ1-2|-
CASVWRERENGYTF
TGTGCCAGCGTCTGGCGGGAGAGGGAAAATGGCTACACCTTC
>-|TRBV4-1|TRBJ2-7|TRBD1
CASSHQTGSLVEQYF
TGCGCCAGCAGCCATCAGACAGGGTCGCTAGTCGAGCAGTACTTC
>-|TRBV20-1|TRBJ2-1|TRBD1
CSARDLGQGTWNEQFF
TGCAGTGCTAGAGATCTGGGACAGGGTACCTGGAATGAGCAGTTCTTC
>-|TRBV12-3/TRBV12-4|TRBJ2-1|-
CASSFTGGERVNEQFF
TGTGCCAGCAGTTTCACCGGCGGGGAGCGTGTGAATGAGCAGTTCTTC
>-|TRBV30|TRBJ2-3|-
CAWSVQADTQYF
TGTGCCTGGAGTGTTCAGGCAGATACGCAGTATTTT
>few|TRBV2|TRBJ1-1|-
CASSAGRWNTEAFF
TGTGCCAGCAGCGCAGGGCGGTGGAACACTGAAGCTTTCTTT
>few|TRBV12-3/TRBV12-4|TRBJ2-7|-
CASSLGDLYYEQYF
TGTGCCAGCAGTTTAGGGGACTTATACTACGAGCAGTACTTC
>few|TRBV2|TRBJ1-5|-
CASSPGPQPQHF
TGTGCCAGCAGCCCGGGTCCTCAGCCCCAGCATTTT
>-|TRBV10-3|TRBJ1-5|TRBD1
CAIRTGENQPQHF
TGTGCCATCAGAACAGGGGAAAATCAGCCCCAGCATTTT
>many|TRBV7-2|TRBJ2-4|TRBD1
CASRPGQGSNIQYF
TGTGCCAGCAGGCCCGGACAGGGATCAAACATTCAGTACTTC
>many|TRBV7-2|TRBJ1-6|-
CASSPQRQSSPLHF
TGTGCCAGCAGCCCTCAACGCCAGAGCTCACCCCTCCACTTT
>-|TRBV7-6|TRBJ1-2|TRBD1
CASSHLTGGLGYTF
TGTGCCAGCAGCCACCTCACAGGGGGATTAGGCTACACCTTC
>-|TRBV11-1|TRBJ2-1|-
CASSLGGGARDEQFF
TGTGCCAGCAGCTTAGGTGGGGGGGCAAGGGATGAGCAGTTCTTC
>many|TRBV11-2|TRBJ2-2|-
CASSFSFQGSSALTGELFF
TGTGCCAGCAGCTTCTCGTTTCAGGGGTCCTCTGCCTTAACCGGGGAGCTGTTTTTT
>many|TRBV11-2|TRBJ1-1|TRBD1
CASSLAGQLNTEAFF
TGTGCCAGCAGCTTAGCGGGACAGCTGAACACTGAAGCTTTCTTT
>many|TRBV7-2|TRBJ2-3|-
CASSFPGTDTQYF
TGTGCCAGCAGCTTCCCAGGCACAGATACGCAGTATTTT
>-|TRBV7-9|TRBJ1-1|-
CASSPTGTVNTEAFF
TGTGCCAGCAGCCCAACCGGGACGGTGAACACTGAAGCTTTCTTT
>-|TRBV6-5|TRBJ2-3|-
CASSSAGMMTDTQYF
TGTGCCAGCAGTTCGGCGGGAATGATGACAGATACGCAGTATTTT
>many|TRBV6-2/TRBV6-3|TRBJ1-5|-
CASSQTWMGQPQHF
TGTGCCAGCAGCCAGACCTGGATGGGGCAGCCCCAGCATTTT
>once|TRBV12-3/TRBV12-4|TRBJ2-2|-
CASSGSITGELFF
TGTGCCAGCAGTGGAAGCATTACCGGGGAGCTGTTTTTT
>few|TRBV5-1|TRBJ2-7|TRBD1
CASSLGAGGSYEQYF
TGCGCCAGCAGCTTGGGGGCAGGGGGCTCCTACGAGCAGTACTTC
>-|TRBV30|TRBJ1-2|-
CAWTGGDPGVYGYTF
TGTGCCTGGACGGGAGGGGATCCCGGCGTCTATGGCTACACCTTC
>few|TRBV4-3|TRBJ2-1|-
CASSPFRGHLGEQFF
TGCGCCAGCAGCCCATTCCGCGGGCATCTTGGTGAGCAGTTCTTC
>few|TRBV27|TRBJ1-6|TRBD1
CASSPDRGNSPLHF
TGTGCCAGCAGTCCGGACAGGGGAAATTCACCCCTCCACTTT
>many|TRBV12-3/TRBV12-4|TRBJ2-2|TRBD2
CASSLYVPGGANTGELFF
TGTGCCAGCAGTTTATACGTTCCGGGAGGGGCGAACACCGGGGAGCTGTTTTTT
>few|TRBV28|TRBJ2-7|-
CASSLADGYEQYF
TGTGCCAGCAGCCTCGCGGACGGGTACGAGCAGTACTTC